Listed below are T cell receptor beta chains from one sample, sequenced in a study of T cells after yellow fever vaccination. TCRdb fed the 5' RACE reads into MiXCR, producing one record per CDR3 protein. This table holds more than 300,000 distinct CDR3 sequences, about 11% found once. Sequenced here: CD4+ T cells sorted from PBMCs, sampled 45 days after the yellow fever booster vaccination. These receptors were taken from a man younger than 30 who received the YFV17D yellow fever vaccine. Both conserved end residues are part of each CDR3. A D gene is named only where the DNA matches it firmly. The listing skips clone size in some rows; elsewhere it reads once, few, many or a size class.

TRBD1	TRBV5-1	many	TRBJ2-1	CASSSMTGQDNEQFF	TGCGCCAGCAGCTCCATGACAGGGCAGGACAATGAGCAGTTCTTC
TRBD2	TRBV19	NA	TRBJ2-1	CASSIYSGSSYNEQFF	TGTGCCAGTAGTATTTACAGCGGGAGCTCCTACAATGAGCAGTTCTTC
TRBD2	TRBV10-3	NA	TRBJ2-7	CAIKATSGVHEQYF	TGTGCCATCAAAGCGACTAGCGGGGTACACGAGCAGTACTTC
NA	TRBV20-1	few	TRBJ2-3	CSARDRGDTQYF	TGCAGTGCTAGAGATCGAGGCGATACGCAGTATTTT
TRBD2	TRBV20-1	NA	TRBJ2-3	CSGTRGGSTDTQYF	TGCAGTGGAACTCGGGGGGGGAGCACAGATACGCAGTATTTT
NA	TRBV3-1	few	TRBJ1-1	CASSRRDHGAFF	TGTGCCAGCAGCCGCCGGGACCACGGGGCTTTCTTT
NA	TRBV12-3/TRBV12-4	NA	TRBJ2-3	CASRGRGSDSTDTQYF	TGTGCCAGCAGGGGCCGGGGGTCGGATAGCACAGATACGCAGTATTTT
TRBD1	TRBV4-3	NA	TRBJ2-1	CASSRGQLYNEQFF	TGCGCCAGCAGCCGGGGACAGCTTTACAATGAGCAGTTCTTC
TRBD2	TRBV4-2	few	TRBJ2-1	CASSPFGTSGGAFNEQFF	TGTGCCAGCAGCCCCTTCGGGACTAGCGGGGGGGCGTTCAATGAGCAGTTCTTC
NA	TRBV9	few	TRBJ2-7	CASRAPPWWPNTGNEQYF	TGTGCCAGCAGGGCCCCTCCCTGGTGGCCAAATACAGGTAACGAGCAGTACTTC
TRBD2	TRBV6-6	few	TRBJ2-1	CASSSIGLAGGKFF	TGTGCCAGCAGTTCCATCGGACTAGCGGGGGGGAAGTTCTTC
TRBD1	TRBV7-9	many	TRBJ1-4	CASSLRPSRDRTVLGEKLFF	TGTGCCAGCAGCTTAAGGCCCTCGAGGGACAGGACGGTTTTGGGTGAAAAACTGTTTTTT
TRBD1	TRBV7-2	NA	TRBJ2-7	CASSLTGTGPYEQYF	TGTGCCAGCAGCTTAACCGGGACAGGGCCCTACGAGCAGTACTTC
TRBD2	TRBV12-3/TRBV12-4	few	TRBJ2-1	CASSGLAGRSYNEQFF	TGTGCCAGCAGCGGACTAGCGGGACGCTCCTACAATGAGCAGTTCTTC
NA	TRBV5-1	few	TRBJ2-2	CASSLATSGVGGELFF	TGCGCCAGCAGCTTGGCGACTTCCGGGGTTGGCGGGGAGCTGTTTTTT
TRBD1	TRBV5-1	few	TRBJ1-5	CASSPDRGDQPQHF	TGCGCCAGCAGCCCGGACAGGGGAGATCAGCCCCAGCATTTT
TRBD1	TRBV6-2/TRBV6-3	many	TRBJ2-4	CASSYSPGGGTKNIQYF	TGTGCCAGCAGTTACTCCCCAGGGGGCGGAACCAAAAACATTCAGTACTTC
NA	TRBV3-1	few	TRBJ2-7	CASSQGTGGYEQYF	TGTGCCAGCAGCCAAGGAACCGGGGGCTACGAGCAGTACTTC
NA	TRBV12-5	few	TRBJ1-2	CASGDSNIYGYTF	TGTGCTAGTGGTGACAGCAATATCTATGGCTACACCTTC
TRBD1	TRBV3-1	few	TRBJ2-7	CASSRRRQGSSEQYF	TGTGCCAGCAGCCGCCGGAGACAGGGATCTTCCGAGCAGTACTTC
NA	TRBV11-2	NA	TRBJ1-3	CASSPSLSSGNTIYF	TGTGCCAGCAGCCCAAGTCTATCCTCTGGAAACACCATATATTTT
TRBD2	TRBV11-2	few	TRBJ2-3	CASSRNLLAGVYTQYF	TGTGCCAGTTCCCGGAACTTACTAGCGGGGGTGTATACGCAGTATTTT
NA	TRBV7-2	NA	TRBJ2-1	CASSLAGTESEQFF	TGTGCCAGCAGCTTAGCGGGTACGGAGAGTGAGCAGTTCTTC
NA	TRBV6-6	many	TRBJ1-3	CASSYSGGSGNTIYF	TGTGCCAGCAGTTACTCAGGGGGCTCTGGAAACACCATATATTTT
NA	TRBV9	NA	TRBJ1-3	CASGGPTTDRSGNTIYF	TGTGCCAGCGGAGGGCCCACAACGGACCGCTCTGGAAACACCATATATTTT
NA	TRBV12-3/TRBV12-4	many	TRBJ2-1	CASTVDYFGYNEQFF	TGTGCCAGCACCGTCGACTATTTTGGCTACAATGAGCAGTTCTTC
TRBD1	TRBV9	many	TRBJ2-2	CASSTTGGVSTGELFF	TGTGCCAGCAGCACTACAGGGGGCGTATCCACCGGGGAGCTGTTTTTT
TRBD1	TRBV9	NA	TRBJ2-5	CASSVAGTEETQYF	TGTGCCAGCAGCGTAGCGGGGACAGAAGAGACCCAGTACTTC